The 5 T cell receptor beta chains listed next were all sequenced from one sample in a study of blood T cell repertoires in COVID-19. Only in-frame clones appear in the TCRdb table, and some are missing; sequencing was by immunoSEQ multiplex PCR. The data show roughly 170,000 clones, 80% to 90% seen once. The sample was peripheral blood. The receptors come from a woman in her 50s with COVID-19, enrolled during active disease.

This rearrangement joins TRBV6-5 to TRBJ1-3; D possibly corresponds to TRBD1 (5 bases). The germline V gene has CDR1 MNHEY and CDR2 SVGAGI. The CDR3 runs to 15 residues. The ends were cut back, 6 bases at V and 2 bases at J, with 14 bases in the middle. The CDR3 sequence: CASRSQGGPGNTIYF. The CDR3 DNA sequence: TGTGCCAGCAGGTCCCAGGGAGGACCTGGAAACACCATATATTTT.

The chain recombines TRBV3-1 (or the pseudogene TRBV3-2) with TRBJ2-2, with 8 bases fitting TRBD2. The J segment lost 7 bases and the V segment lost 0 bases, leaving 4 bases of the junction unmatched. The CDR3 extends over 15 amino acids. Germline lookup yields CDR1 LGHDT and CDR2 YNNKEL (reference sequence). The CDR3 DNA reads TGTGCCAGCAGCCAAGAGCGACTAGCGATCGGGGAGCTGTTTTTT. Amino acid sequence: CASSQERLAIGELFF.

This sequence joins TRBV19 and TRBJ2-1; the match to TRBD1 covers 8 bases. CDR3 length: 14 residues. Trimming took 7 bases from V and 2 from J; bases not matched to a gene: 4. Per the germline V gene, CDR1 is LNHDA and CDR2 is SQIVND (reference sequence). CDR3 residues: CASIPTGAYNEQFF. The CDR3 DNA sequence: TGTGCCAGTATTCCGACAGGGGCCTACAATGAGCAGTTCTTC.

This clone was observed a single time. This chain uses TRBV6-6 with TRBJ1-2; TRBD1 aligns across 8 bases. With 2 bases clipped from V and 8 bases from J, the junction kept 13 bases outside the gene matches. This CDR3 contains 16 residues. Germline values: CDR1 MNHNY, CDR2 SVGAGI (reference sequence). The CDR3 reads CASSYPPGQGKGGYTF. The CDR3 coding sequence is TGTGCCAGCAGTTACCCCCCCGGACAGGGTAAGGGCGGCTACACCTTC.

The chain couples TRBV6-5 to TRBJ2-1; 11 nucleotides line up with TRBD2. The J segment lost 10 bases and the V segment lost 4 bases, leaving 9 bases of the junction unmatched. The V gene's germline CDR1 is MNHEY and CDR2 SVGAGI. This CDR3 is built from 15 residues. The CDR3 DNA is TGTGCCAGCAGTTTTAGCGGGGGGGCGCTTAGGGAGCAGTTCTTC. This translates into CASSFSGGALREQFF.